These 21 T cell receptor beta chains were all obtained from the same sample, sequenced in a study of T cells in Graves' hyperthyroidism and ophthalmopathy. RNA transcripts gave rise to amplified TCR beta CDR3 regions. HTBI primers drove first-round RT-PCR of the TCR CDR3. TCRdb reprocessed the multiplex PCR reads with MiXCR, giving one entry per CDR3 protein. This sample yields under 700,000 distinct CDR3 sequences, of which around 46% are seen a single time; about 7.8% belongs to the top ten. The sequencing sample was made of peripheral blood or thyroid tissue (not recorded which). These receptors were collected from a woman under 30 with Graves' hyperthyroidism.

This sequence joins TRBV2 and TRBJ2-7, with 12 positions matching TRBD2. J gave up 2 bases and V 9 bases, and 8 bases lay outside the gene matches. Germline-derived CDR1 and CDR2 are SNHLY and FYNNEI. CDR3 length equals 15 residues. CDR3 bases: TGTGCCAGTCTGTGGAGACTAGCGGGAGCCTACGAGCAGTACTTC. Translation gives CASLWRLAGAYEQYF.

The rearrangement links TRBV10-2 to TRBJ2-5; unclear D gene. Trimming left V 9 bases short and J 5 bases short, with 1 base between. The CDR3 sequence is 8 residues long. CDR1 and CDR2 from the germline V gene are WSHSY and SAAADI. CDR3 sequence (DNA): TGCGCCAGTGAGACCCAGTACTTC. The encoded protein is CASETQYF.

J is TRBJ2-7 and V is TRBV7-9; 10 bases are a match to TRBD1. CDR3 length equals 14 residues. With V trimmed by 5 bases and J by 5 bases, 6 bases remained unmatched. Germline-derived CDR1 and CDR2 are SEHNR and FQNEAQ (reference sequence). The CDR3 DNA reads TGTGCCAGCAGCCACCCCGGGACAGGGGACGAGCAGTACTTC. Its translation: CASSHPGTGDEQYF.

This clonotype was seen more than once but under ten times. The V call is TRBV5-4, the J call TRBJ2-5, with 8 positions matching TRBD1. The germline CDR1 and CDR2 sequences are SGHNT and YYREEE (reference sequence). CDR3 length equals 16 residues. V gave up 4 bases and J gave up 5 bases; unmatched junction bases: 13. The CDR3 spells CASSGILDRGGETQYF. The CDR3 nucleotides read TGTGCCAGCAGCGGGATATTAGACAGGGGCGGCGAGACCCAGTACTTC.

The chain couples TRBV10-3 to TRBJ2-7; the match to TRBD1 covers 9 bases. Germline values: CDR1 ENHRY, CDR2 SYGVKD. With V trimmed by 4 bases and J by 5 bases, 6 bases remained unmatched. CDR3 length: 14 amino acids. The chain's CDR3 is CAISVIRDRDEQYF. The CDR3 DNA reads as TGTGCCATCAGTGTGATCCGGGACAGGGACGAGCAGTACTTC.

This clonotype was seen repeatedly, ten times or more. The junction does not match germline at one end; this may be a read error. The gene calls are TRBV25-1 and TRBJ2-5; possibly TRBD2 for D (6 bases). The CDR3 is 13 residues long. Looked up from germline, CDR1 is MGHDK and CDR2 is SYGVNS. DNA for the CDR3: TGCGCCAGCAGCCCCGGGGGACAAGAGACCCAGTACTTC. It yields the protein CASSPGGQETQYF. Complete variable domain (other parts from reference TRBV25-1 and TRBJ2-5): EADIYQTPRYLVIGTGKKITLECSQTMGHDKMYWYQQDPGMELHLIHYSYGVNSTEKGDLSSESTVSRIRTEHFPLTLESARPSHTSQYLCASSPGGQETQYFGPGTRLLVL.

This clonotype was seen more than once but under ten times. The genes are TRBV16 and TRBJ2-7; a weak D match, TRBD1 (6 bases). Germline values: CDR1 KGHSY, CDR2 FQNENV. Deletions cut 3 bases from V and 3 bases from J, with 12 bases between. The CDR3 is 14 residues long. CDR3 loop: CASSHRNRVYEQYF. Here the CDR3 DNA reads TGTGCCAGCAGCCATAGGAACAGGGTCTACGAGCAGTACTTC.

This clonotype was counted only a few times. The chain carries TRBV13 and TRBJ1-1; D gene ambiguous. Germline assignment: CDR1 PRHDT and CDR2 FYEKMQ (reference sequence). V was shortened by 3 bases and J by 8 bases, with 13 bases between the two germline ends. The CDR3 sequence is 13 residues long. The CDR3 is CASSLGGETEAFF. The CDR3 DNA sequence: TGTGCCAGCAGCTTGGGTGGGGAGACAGAAGCTTTCTTT.

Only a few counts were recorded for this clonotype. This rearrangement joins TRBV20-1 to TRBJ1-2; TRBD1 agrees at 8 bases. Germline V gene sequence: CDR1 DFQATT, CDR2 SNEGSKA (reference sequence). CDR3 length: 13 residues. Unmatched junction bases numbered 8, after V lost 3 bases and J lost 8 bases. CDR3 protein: CSASQDRARGYTF. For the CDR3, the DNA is TGCAGTGCTAGTCAGGACAGGGCTAGAGGCTACACCTTC.

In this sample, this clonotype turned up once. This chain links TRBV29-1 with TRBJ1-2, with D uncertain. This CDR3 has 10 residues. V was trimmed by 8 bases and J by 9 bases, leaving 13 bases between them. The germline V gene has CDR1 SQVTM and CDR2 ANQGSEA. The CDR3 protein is CSSQGRSYTF. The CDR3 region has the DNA TGCAGCAGTCAAGGACGTAGCTACACCTTC.

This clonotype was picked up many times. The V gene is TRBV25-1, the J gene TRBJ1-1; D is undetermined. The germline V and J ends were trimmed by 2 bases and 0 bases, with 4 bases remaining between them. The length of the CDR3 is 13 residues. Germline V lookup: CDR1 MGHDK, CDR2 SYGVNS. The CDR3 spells CASSENLNTEAFF. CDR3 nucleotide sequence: TGTGCCAGCAGTGAAAACCTGAACACTGAAGCTTTCTTT.

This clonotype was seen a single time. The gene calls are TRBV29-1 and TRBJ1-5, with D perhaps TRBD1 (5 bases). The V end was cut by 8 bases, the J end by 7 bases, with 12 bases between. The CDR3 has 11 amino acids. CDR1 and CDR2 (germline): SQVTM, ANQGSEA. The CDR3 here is CSQTGEQPQHF. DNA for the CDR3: TGCAGCCAGACGGGGGAACAGCCCCAGCATTTT.

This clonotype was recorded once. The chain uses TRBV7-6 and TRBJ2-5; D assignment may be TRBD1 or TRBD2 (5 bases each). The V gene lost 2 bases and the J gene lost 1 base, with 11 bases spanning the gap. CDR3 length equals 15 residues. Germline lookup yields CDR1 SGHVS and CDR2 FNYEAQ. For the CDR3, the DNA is TGTGCCAGCAGCTTATGGGGGACCACCCAAGAGACCCAGTACTTC. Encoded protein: CASSLWGTTQETQYF.

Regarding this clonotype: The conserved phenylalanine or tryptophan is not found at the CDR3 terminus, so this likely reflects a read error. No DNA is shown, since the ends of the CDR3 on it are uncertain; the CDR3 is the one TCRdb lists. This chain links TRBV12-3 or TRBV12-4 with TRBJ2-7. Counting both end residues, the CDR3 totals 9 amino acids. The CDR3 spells CASRLAGVS.

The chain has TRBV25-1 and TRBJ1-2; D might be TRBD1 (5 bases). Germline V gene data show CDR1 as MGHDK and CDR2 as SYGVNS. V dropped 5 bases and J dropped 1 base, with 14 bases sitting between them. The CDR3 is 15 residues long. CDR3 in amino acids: CASSFRDGSNYGYTF. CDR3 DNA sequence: TGTGCCAGCAGTTTTCGGGACGGGAGTAACTATGGCTACACCTTC.

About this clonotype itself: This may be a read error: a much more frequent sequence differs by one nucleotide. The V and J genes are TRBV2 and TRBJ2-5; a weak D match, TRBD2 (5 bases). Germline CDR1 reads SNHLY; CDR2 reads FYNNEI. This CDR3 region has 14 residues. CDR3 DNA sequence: TGTACCAGCATGGAAAGGGAGACGTTAAAGACCCAGTACTTC. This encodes CTSMERETLKTQYF.

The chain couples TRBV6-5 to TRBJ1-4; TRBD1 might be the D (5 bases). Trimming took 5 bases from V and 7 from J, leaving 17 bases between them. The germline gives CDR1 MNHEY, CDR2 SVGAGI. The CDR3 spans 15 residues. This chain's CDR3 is CASSRGDNVGEKLFF. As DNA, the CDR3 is TGTGCCAGCAGTAGAGGGGATAATGTGGGTGAAAAACTGTTTTTT.

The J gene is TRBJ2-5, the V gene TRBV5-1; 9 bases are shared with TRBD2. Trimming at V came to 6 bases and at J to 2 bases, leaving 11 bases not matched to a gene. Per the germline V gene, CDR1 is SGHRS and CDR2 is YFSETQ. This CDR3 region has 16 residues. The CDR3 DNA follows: TGCGCCAGCACTCCCCAGACGACTAGCGGTCAAGAGACCCAGTACTTC. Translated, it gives CASTPQTTSGQETQYF.

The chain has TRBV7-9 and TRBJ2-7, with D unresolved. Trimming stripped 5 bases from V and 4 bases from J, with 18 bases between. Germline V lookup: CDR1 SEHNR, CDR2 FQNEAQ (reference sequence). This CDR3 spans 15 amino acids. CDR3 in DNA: TGTGCCAGCAGCCAAGAACCGGGTATGGGATACGAGCAGTACTTC. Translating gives CASSQEPGMGYEQYF. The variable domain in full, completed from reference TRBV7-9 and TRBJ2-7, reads DTGVSQNPRHKITKRGQNVTFRCDPISEHNRLYWYRQTLGQGPEFLTYFQNEAQLEKSRLLSDRFSAERPKGSFSTLEIQRTEQGDSAMYLCASSQEPGMGYEQYFGPGTRLTVT.

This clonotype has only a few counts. Here the CDR3 reads CASSFQGGGYTF. In DNA, the CDR3 is TGTGCCAGCAGTTTTCAGGGTGGCGGCTACACCTTC. The chain carries TRBV6-5 and TRBJ1-2; maybe TRBD1 (5 bases). Looked up from germline, CDR1 is MNHEY and CDR2 is SVGAGI. Trimming pared 4 bases from V and 8 bases from J, leaving 11 bases between. The CDR3 totals 12 residues.

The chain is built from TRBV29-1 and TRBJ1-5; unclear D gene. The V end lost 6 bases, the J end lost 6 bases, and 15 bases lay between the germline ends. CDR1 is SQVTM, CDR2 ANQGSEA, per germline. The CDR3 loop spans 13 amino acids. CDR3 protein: CSVGNRVRQPQHF. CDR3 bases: TGCAGCGTCGGGAACCGGGTCCGTCAGCCCCAGCATTTT.